A single sample gave rise to the 23 T cell receptor beta chains below, sequenced in a study of shared clonotypes between healthy human individuals. Method: immunoSEQ multiplex PCR; TCRdb's copy keeps in-frame clones and lacks some. This table holds a few hundred thousand clones, approximately 65% found once. Source material: memory CD4+ T cells sorted from blood. The subset denotes: CD45RA-negative fraction. The receptors shown here come from a man younger than 45 in good health.

The chain is built from TRBV5-6 and TRBJ2-7; D unresolved. V was clipped by 3 bases and J by 4 bases, with 14 bases between them. Per the germline V gene, CDR1 is SGHDT and CDR2 is YYEEEE. The CDR3 length is 14 residues. The CDR3 loop reads CASSSKPLGYEQYF. Written as DNA, the CDR3 is TGTGCCAGCAGCTCGAAGCCGCTGGGATACGAGCAGTACTTC.

This chain uses TRBV29-1 with TRBJ2-1; D gene unclear. V gave up 3 bases and J gave up 8 bases, with 11 bases separating them. The germline gives CDR1 SQVTM, CDR2 ANQGSEA. The CDR3 totals 12 residues. Written as DNA, the CDR3 is TGCAGCGTTGATCCCAGCACAGATGAGCAGTTCTTC. Translating gives CSVDPSTDEQFF.

This chain connects TRBV18 to TRBJ2-5, with D unclear. Per germline, CDR1 KGHSH and CDR2 LQKENI. This CDR3 spans 15 amino acids. Trimming removed 0 bases from V and 6 bases from J, with 14 bases in between. The CDR3: CASSPPDQVPQTQYF. The DNA of the CDR3 is TGTGCCAGCTCACCACCAGATCAGGTTCCGCAGACCCAGTACTTC.

The chain has TRBV5-1 and TRBJ1-4, with D maybe TRBD1 (6 bases). From germline, CDR1 is SGHRS and CDR2 YFSETQ. V gave up 5 bases and J gave up 5 bases, with 16 bases separating them. The CDR3 extends over 15 amino acids. In DNA form, the CDR3 reads TGCGCCAGCAGGGAGGGACACGGGATAAATGAAAAACTGTTTTTT. It encodes CASREGHGINEKLFF.

This chain links TRBV18 with TRBJ2-7; TRBD2 matches at 8 bases. The junction had 4 bases not matched to a gene; V was cut back by 1 base and J by 2 bases. The CDR3 runs to 15 residues. CDR1 and CDR2 from the germline V gene are KGHSH and LQKENI. CDR3 sequence: CASSPRLASTYEQYF. The DNA for the CDR3 is TGTGCCAGCTCACCACGACTAGCGTCTACCTACGAGCAGTACTTC. Filled out from reference TRBV18 and TRBJ2-7, the complete variable domain reads NAGVMQNPRHLVRRRGQEARLRCSPMKGHSHVYWYRQLPEEGLKFMVYLQKENIIDESGMPKERFSAEFPKEGPSILRIQQVVRGDSAAYFCASSPRLASTYEQYFGPGTRLTVT.

A single count supports this clone. The chain combines TRBV6-1 with TRBJ2-1, with 8 positions matching TRBD1. The V and J ends lost 7 bases and 6 bases, in that order; junction bases with no gene match: 11. The length of the CDR3 is 15 residues. From germline, CDR1 is MNHNS and CDR2 SASEGT. CDR3 sequence: CASTEDLDRGNEQFF. In DNA form, the CDR3 reads TGTGCCAGCACCGAAGACCTTGACAGGGGCAATGAGCAGTTCTTC.

The V and J genes are TRBV10-3 and TRBJ1-2, with D unresolved. Trimming left V 0 bases short and J 7 bases short, with 12 bases between. CDR3 length: 14 amino acids. Per germline, CDR1 ENHRY and CDR2 SYGVKD. CDR3 coding DNA: TGTGCCATCAGTGAGTCGCTCGTCGCCTTTGGCTACACCTTC. Translating it yields CAISESLVAFGYTF.

This chain links TRBV13 with TRBJ2-5, with D tentatively TRBD2 (5 bases). This CDR3 contains 14 residues. V shed 2 bases and J shed 1 base, with 8 bases lying between them. Looked up from germline, CDR1 is PRHDT and CDR2 is FYEKMQ (reference sequence). The CDR3 DNA follows: TGTGCCAGCAGCTTACAGGCGGGCCAAGAGACCCAGTACTTC. Amino acid sequence: CASSLQAGQETQYF.

This clone was detected once. The CDR3 loop is CASTDTGISTDTQYF. DNA of the CDR3: TGCGCCAGCACCGACACAGGAATTAGCACAGATACGCAGTATTTT. This chain joins TRBV5-1 and TRBJ2-3, with D possibly TRBD1 on 5 matching bases. V was trimmed by 6 bases and J by 0 bases, leaving 14 bases between them. Germline V gene lookup returns CDR1 SGHRS and CDR2 YFSETQ. This CDR3 has 15 residues.

In the case of this clone: The sample has other DNA sequences that encode this CDR3 too. The chain recombines TRBV7-2 with TRBJ2-6; perhaps TRBD1 as D (6 bases). Germline assignment: CDR1 SGHTA and CDR2 FQGNSA. The CDR3 is 16 amino acids. V was trimmed by 2 bases and J by 0 bases, leaving 8 bases between them. This CDR3 reads CASSLQGGSGANVLTF. CDR3 bases: TGTGCCAGCAGCTTACAAGGGGGCTCTGGGGCCAACGTCCTGACTTTC.

The chain uses TRBV9 and TRBJ1-1; D remains ambiguous. This CDR3 is 13 amino acids long. V was clipped by 6 bases and J by 1 base, with 10 bases between them. The germline V gene encodes CDR1 SGDLS and CDR2 YYNGEE. Here the CDR3 reads CASNPRPNTEAFF. DNA for the CDR3: TGTGCCAGCAACCCCCGACCGAACACTGAAGCTTTCTTT.

This clone showed up just once. V and J are TRBV11-2 and TRBJ2-7; 10 nucleotides align to TRBD2. This CDR3 has 15 residues. The V and J ends lost 6 bases and 2 bases, in that order; junction bases with no gene match: 7. The germline V gene has CDR1 SGHAT and CDR2 FQNNGV. CDR3 coding DNA: TGTGCCAGCAGTCTTACTAGCGGGAAAACCTACGAGCAGTACTTC. Residues: CASSLTSGKTYEQYF.

In this sample, this clone turned up many times. The chain recombines TRBV4-3 with TRBJ2-7; a possible D gene is TRBD2 (6 bases). The germline V and J ends were trimmed by 1 base and 4 bases, with 14 bases remaining between them. CDR3 length: 15 residues. Looked up from germline, CDR1 is LGHNA and CDR2 is YSLEER. The CDR3 nucleotides are TGCGCCAGCAGCCAAGTAGGGAGGTTGCGGTACGAGCAGTACTTC. Protein product: CASSQVGRLRYEQYF.

The chain is built from TRBV14 and TRBJ2-7, with TRBD2 identical over 8 bases. The germline gives CDR1 SGHDN, CDR2 FVKESK. The CDR3 covers 15 residues. Trimming removed 1 base from V and 4 bases from J; junction bases left unmatched: 6. This CDR3 reads CASSQVSGRAYEQYF. CDR3 sequence (DNA): TGTGCCAGCAGCCAAGTCTCCGGGAGGGCTTACGAGCAGTACTTC.

This chain links TRBV12-5 with TRBJ1-5, with a possible D match to TRBD1 (5 bases). The CDR3 runs 13 residues. CDR1 and CDR2 (germline): LGHNT, FRNRAP. V lost 6 bases and J lost 9, with 15 bases in between. The CDR3 region has the DNA TGTGCTAGTGGAAGGGACGGGACTCTGCCCCAGCATTTT. This codes for CASGRDGTLPQHF.

This clone was seen once. J is TRBJ2-5 and V is TRBV9, with D uncertain. Germline V gives CDR1 SGDLS, CDR2 YYNGEE. The CDR3 sequence is 13 residues long. The V end lost 5 bases, the J end lost 2 bases, and 10 bases lay between the germline ends. The CDR3 region has the DNA TGTGCCAGCAGTTCGGGCATACAAGAGACCCAGTACTTC. Translation gives CASSSGIQETQYF.

The chain carries TRBV27 and TRBJ1-1, with TRBD1 matching 7 bases. The length of the CDR3 is 15 residues. The germline V gene has CDR1 MNHEY and CDR2 SMNVEV (reference sequence). After removal of 2 bases from V and 5 bases from J, the junction contained 8 bases not matched to a gene. CDR3 DNA sequence: TGTGCCAGCAGTTTACAGGGGGGACAACGGACTGAAGCTTTCTTT. The encoded protein is CASSLQGGQRTEAFF.

The V call is TRBV5-1, the J call TRBJ1-4; D perhaps matches TRBD1 (5 bases). CDR3 length: 17 amino acids. The V and J ends lost 4 bases and 2 bases respectively, with 18 bases between them. Looked up from germline, CDR1 is SGHRS and CDR2 is YFSETQ. CDR3 residues: CASSPKLGVGTNEKLFF. DNA of the CDR3: TGCGCCAGCAGCCCCAAATTAGGGGTTGGGACTAATGAAAAACTGTTTTTT.

This clone was seen repeatedly, ten times or more. An end of the junction does not agree with germline; a read error may underlie this. V and J are TRBV6-1 and TRBJ1-1, with D perhaps matching TRBD1 (5 bases). Germline assignment: CDR1 MNHNS and CDR2 SASEGT. The CDR3 runs 14 residues. CDR3 region: CARREVGGGTEAFF. The DNA for the CDR3 is TGTGCCCGCAGGGAAGTGGGGGGGGGTACTGAAGCTTTCTTT.

This chain links TRBV5-6 with TRBJ2-7; a weak D match, TRBD2 (6 bases). The germline V gene encodes CDR1 SGHDT and CDR2 YYEEEE. The CDR3 sequence is 16 residues long. The V gene lost 1 base and the J gene lost 4 bases, with 18 bases spanning the gap. The CDR3 sequence is CASSLRVVGGWYEQYF. The CDR3 DNA reads TGTGCCAGCAGCTTGAGGGTGGTTGGAGGGTGGTACGAGCAGTACTTC.

The chain employs TRBV2 and TRBJ1-1; D is possibly TRBD1 (5 bases). Trimming stripped 8 bases from V and 3 bases from J, with 13 bases between. This CDR3 has 13 amino acids. Germline V lookup: CDR1 SNHLY, CDR2 FYNNEI. The CDR3 sequence is CASERGMDTEAFF. In DNA, the CDR3 is TGTGCCAGCGAGCGGGGGATGGACACTGAAGCTTTCTTT. Drawing the rest from reference TRBV2 and TRBJ1-1, the complete variable domain is EPEVTQTPSHQVTQMGQEVILRCVPISNHLYFYWYRQILGQKVEFLVSFYNNEISEKSEIFDDQFSVERPDGSNFTLKIRSTKLEDSAMYFCASERGMDTEAFFGQGTRLTVV.

The chain recombines TRBV13 with TRBJ2-5, with a possible D match to TRBD1 (6 bases). Trimming shortened V by 3 bases and J by 5 bases, and 13 bases separated the two germline ends. The germline gives CDR1 PRHDT, CDR2 FYEKMQ (reference sequence). The length of the CDR3 is 14 residues. CDR3 in DNA: TGTGCCAGCAGCTTTTATGGGGGCATGGAGACCCAGTACTTC. The encoded protein is CASSFYGGMETQYF.

The sample holds a few counts of this clone. V gene TRBV11-2 combines with J gene TRBJ2-6; TRBD1 or TRBD2 may be the D gene (5 bases each). The CDR3 loop spans 18 amino acids. Trimming took off 5 bases at V and 1 base at J, with 18 bases between the two ends. The V gene's germline CDR1 is SGHAT and CDR2 FQNNGV. The CDR3 protein is CASSPSSGQSSGANVLTF. The CDR3 nucleotides read TGTGCCAGCAGCCCTAGTTCGGGGCAGAGTTCTGGGGCCAACGTCCTGACTTTC.